Below, 17 T cell receptor beta chains from the same sample are listed, as sequenced in a study of blood T cell repertoires in COVID-19. Measured with immunoSEQ multiplex PCR; TCRdb has only the in-frame clones, and not every one. In the table there are 90,000 to 120,000 clones, 69% of which are singletons. Sequencing was carried out using peripheral blood. The receptors were gathered from a man older than 75 with acute or convalescent COVID-19.

The chain has TRBV7-8 and TRBJ2-7, with 10 bases aligning to TRBD2. V shed 5 bases, J shed 5 bases, and the junction held 9 bases outside the gene matches. The V gene's germline CDR1 is SGHVS and CDR2 FQNEAQ. The CDR3 has 15 amino acids. The CDR3 is CASSPGLAGVHEQYF. The DNA of the CDR3 is TGTGCCAGCAGCCCCGGGCTAGCGGGAGTTCACGAGCAGTACTTC.

The rearrangement uses TRBV11-2 and TRBJ2-3, with D uncertain. V lost 1 base and J lost 0, with 8 bases in between. CDR3 length: 15 residues. Germline V gene sequence: CDR1 SGHAT, CDR2 FQNNGV. The CDR3 protein is CASSLGRFSTDTQYF. In DNA, the CDR3 is TGTGCCAGCAGCTTAGGGCGGTTTAGCACAGATACGCAGTATTTT.

This chain connects TRBV6-5 to TRBJ2-2; D is perhaps TRBD2 (5 bases). Trimming shortened V by 2 bases and J by 4 bases, and 11 bases separated the two germline ends. CDR1 is MNHEY and CDR2 is SVGAGI in the germline V gene. CDR3 length equals 15 residues. Here the CDR3 reads CASSYRRSPTGELFF. For the CDR3, the DNA is TGTGCCAGCAGTTACCGGAGGAGTCCCACCGGGGAGCTGTTTTTT.

This clone turned up a few times. The chain recombines TRBV9 with TRBJ2-1; 8 bases match TRBD1. CDR3 length: 14 residues. The germline gives CDR1 SGDLS, CDR2 YYNGEE. The V gene end was trimmed by 4 bases and the J gene end by 6 bases; junction bases not matched to a gene: 6. The CDR3 DNA is TGTGCCAGCAGCATCGGACAGGGAGTCAATGAGCAGTTCTTC. As protein: CASSIGQGVNEQFF.

In its sample, this clone was seen once. V and J are TRBV21-1 and TRBJ2-7; whether TRBD2, the table's D call, matches the DNA was not checked. TRBV21-1 is a known pseudogene. The CDR3 spans 14 residues. CDR3 protein: CASSKVGRSYEQYF. CDR3 coding DNA: TGTGCCAGCAGCAAAGTTGGGAGGTCCTACGAGCAGTACTTC.

This clone was recorded only once. The gene calls are TRBV19 and TRBJ1-2; D gene ambiguous. Between the trimmed V and J ends, which lost 1 base and 3 bases, there was a span of 6 bases. The CDR3 consists of 13 residues. Germline loops: CDR1 LNHDA, CDR2 SQIVND (reference sequence). The CDR3 region is CASSIGHYYGYTF. Here the CDR3 DNA reads TGTGCCAGTAGTATAGGACATTACTATGGCTACACCTTC.

This rearrangement joins TRBV29-1 to TRBJ2-1, with TRBD1 matching 8 bases. V lost 4 bases, J lost 2 bases, and 1 base stayed unmatched. Germline assignment: CDR1 SQVTM and CDR2 ANQGSEA. The CDR3 has 13 amino acids. CDR3 residues: CSVAGGTYNEQFF. The DNA for the CDR3 is TGCAGCGTTGCAGGGGGCACCTACAATGAGCAGTTCTTC.

The chain links TRBV29-1 to TRBJ2-1; 7 nucleotides align to TRBD2. The length of the CDR3 is 16 residues. J gave up 7 bases and V 3 bases, and 15 bases lay outside the gene matches. The germline gives CDR1 SQVTM, CDR2 ANQGSEA. The CDR3 reads CSVEVGYLGLRNEQFF. Here the CDR3 DNA reads TGCAGCGTTGAGGTGGGATACTTGGGACTACGTAATGAGCAGTTCTTC.

The rearrangement links TRBV9 to TRBJ2-2; D call uncertain. The V and J ends lost 0 bases and 0 bases respectively, with 6 bases between them. This CDR3 comprises 15 residues. Germline V lookup: CDR1 SGDLS, CDR2 YYNGEE. The CDR3 coding sequence is TGTGCCAGCAGCGTAGATCCCGCGAACACCGGGGAGCTGTTTTTT. Protein product: CASSVDPANTGELFF.

The rearrangement links TRBV11-2 to TRBJ2-7; 7 bases are a match to TRBD2. This CDR3 contains 15 residues. The V gene's germline CDR1 is SGHAT and CDR2 FQNNGV. The J segment lost 0 bases and the V segment lost 5 bases, leaving 7 bases of the junction unmatched. CDR3 sequence: CASSTERGPSYEQYF. Here the CDR3 DNA reads TGTGCCAGCAGCACAGAGCGGGGCCCCTCCTACGAGCAGTACTTC.

In its sample, this clone was seen a few times. This rearrangement joins TRBV5-1 to TRBJ2-4; TRBD1 matches at 8 bases. The germline V gene encodes CDR1 SGHRS and CDR2 YFSETQ. This CDR3 has 14 residues. Trimming took 3 bases from V and 7 from J; bases not matched to a gene: 6. The CDR3 DNA reads as TGCGCCAGCAGCTCAGGGACAGGTGGGAACATTCAGTACTTC. It codes for CASSSGTGGNIQYF.

The V call is TRBV28, the J call TRBJ1-6; D is ambiguous. CDR3 length: 12 residues. V was cut by 2 bases and J by 7 bases, with 3 bases left in between. Germline loops: CDR1 MDHEN, CDR2 SYDVKM. The CDR3 region is CASSLANSPLHF. In DNA, the CDR3 is TGTGCCAGCAGTTTAGCGAATTCACCCCTCCACTTT.

As for this clone: Relative to the germline gene, one junction end is altered; a read error may explain this. The gene calls are TRBV28 and TRBJ1-1; 9 positions agree with TRBD1. Looked up from germline, CDR1 is MDHEN and CDR2 is SYDVKM. The CDR3 has 13 residues. The CDR3 DNA follows: TGCATGACAGGGGGTCCCTCTTGGACTGAAGCTTTCTTT. It is translated as CMTGGPSWTEAFF.

The chain recombines TRBV29-1 with TRBJ2-3; TRBD2 might be the D (5 bases). This CDR3 is 12 amino acids long. V was trimmed by 3 bases and J by 3 bases, leaving 7 bases between them. Germline lookup yields CDR1 SQVTM and CDR2 ANQGSEA. As DNA, the CDR3 is TGCAGCGTTGAGCGAGGGACAGATACGCAGTATTTT. It yields the protein CSVERGTDTQYF.

Here the CDR3 reads CASSFGQGEDEQYF. CDR3 bases: TGTGCCAGCAGTTTCGGACAGGGGGAGGACGAGCAGTACTTC. The chain joins TRBV28 to TRBJ2-7; 10 bases match TRBD1. The germline V gene encodes CDR1 MDHEN and CDR2 SYDVKM. Trimming took 3 bases from V and 5 from J; bases not matched to a gene: 4. This CDR3 comprises 14 residues.

In its sample, this clone was seen a few times. The chain carries TRBV21-1 and TRBJ1-4; the D call of TRBD1 is as the table states it, not checked on the DNA. TRBV21-1 is flagged as a pseudogene. The CDR3 extends over 16 amino acids. CDR3 sequence (DNA): TGTGCCAGCAGCAAAGCAGACAGGGATGCTAATGAAAAACTGTTTTTT. Its protein product is CASSKADRDANEKLFF.

The rearrangement links TRBV9 to TRBJ1-6; 8 nucleotides line up with TRBD1. The CDR3 runs 14 residues. V was clipped by 0 bases and J by 10 bases; unmatched bases: 3. Germline V gene data show CDR1 as SGDLS and CDR2 as YYNGEE. The CDR3 is CASSVADRDSPLHF. CDR3 coding DNA: TGTGCCAGCAGCGTAGCGGACAGGGACTCACCCCTCCACTTT. The variable domain in full, completed from reference TRBV9 and TRBJ1-6, reads DSGVTQTPKHLITATGQRVTLRCSPRSGDLSVYWYQQSLDQGLQFLIQYYNGEERAKGNILERFSAQQFPDLHSELNLSSLELGDSALYFCASSVADRDSPLHFGNGTRLTVT.